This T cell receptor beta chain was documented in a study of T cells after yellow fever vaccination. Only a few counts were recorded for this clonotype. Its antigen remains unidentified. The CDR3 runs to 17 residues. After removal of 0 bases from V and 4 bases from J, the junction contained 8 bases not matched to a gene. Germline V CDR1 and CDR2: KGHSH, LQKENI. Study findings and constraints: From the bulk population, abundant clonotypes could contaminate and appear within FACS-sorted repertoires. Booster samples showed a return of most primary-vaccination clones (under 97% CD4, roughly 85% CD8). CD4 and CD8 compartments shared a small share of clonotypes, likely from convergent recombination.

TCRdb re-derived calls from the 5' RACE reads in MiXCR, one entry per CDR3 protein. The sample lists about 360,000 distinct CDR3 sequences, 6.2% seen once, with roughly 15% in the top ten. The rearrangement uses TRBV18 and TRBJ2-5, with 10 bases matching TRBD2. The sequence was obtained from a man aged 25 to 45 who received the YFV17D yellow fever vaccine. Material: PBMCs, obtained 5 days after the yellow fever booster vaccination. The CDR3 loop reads CASSPPTSGPGRETQYF. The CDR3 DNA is TGTGCCAGCTCACCACCGACTAGCGGGCCGGGACGAGAGACCCAGTACTTC. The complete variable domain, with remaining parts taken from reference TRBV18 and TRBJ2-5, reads NAGVMQNPRHLVRRRGQEARLRCSPMKGHSHVYWYRQLPEEGLKFMVYLQKENIIDESGMPKERFSAEFPKEGPSILRIQQVVRGDSAAYFCASSPPTSGPGRETQYFGPGTRLLVL.